This TCR beta chain was observed in a study of CD8 T cells in ankylosing spondylitis listed by TCRdb under 2017. With regard to the full study: To find TCR variants linked to disease, the study profiled T cell receptor beta repertoires in ankylosing spondylitis patients and healthy donors. Samples of peripheral blood were taken, and for ankylosing spondylitis patients, synovial fluid was collected as well. The full study cohort comprised 25 ankylosing spondylitis patients and over 95 healthy donors.

In the germline V gene (reference sequence), CDR1 corresponds to DFQATT and CDR2 to SNEGSKA. The trim is 6 bases for V and 2 bases for J, with a gap of 9 bases between the germline ends. The CDR3 starts with the cysteine, ends with the phenylalanine, and has 12 residues. Only the CDR3 part of the read is kept: 36 bases, read in frame from the first base. Broader findings and caveats from the paper: Blood from ankylosing spondylitis patients appeared to be characterized by a TCR beta motif made up of several highly homologous amino acid variants. In peripheral blood, the disease-linked clones were found at relatively low frequencies and had a CD8+ phenotype. Significant enrichment of the disease-linked clones was reported in matched synovial fluid samples from ankylosing spondylitis patients. Some motif variants had previously been reported in the synovial fluid and blood of reactive arthritis patients, which suggests shared mechanisms of disease initiation.

This clonotype was seen a handful of times. The antigen it binds to is not known. No base qualities exist here, and no much larger clone lies one base off it. Sequenced using an Illumina HiSeq 2500. Quantitative 5'-RACE with molecular barcodes was used to prepare TCR beta libraries. Under the source paper's analysis protocol: To identify disease-linked TCR variants, a new computational method was used, one built on a probabilistic model of VDJ rearrangement. TCRdb reran the public reads through fastp at Q25 and MiXCR, keeping productive beta chains. Rows merge per CDR3 protein into single entries with the most common DNA and genes. The V and J calls, along with clone size, are taken from TCRdb and not from the paper's own processing. The sample has approximately 220,000 distinct CDR3 sequences on record, about 10% of them singletons. In total, the top ten clones hold 21% of the sample.

Material: blood, either unsorted or a sorted T cell fraction (not recorded which). Recombination linked TRBV20-1 to TRBJ2-3; the D gene is perhaps TRBD2, on 5 matching bases. This TCR came from a male donor with ankylosing spondylitis or in good health (not recorded which). In nucleotides, the sequence is TGCAGTGCAACGGACTCCACAGATACGCAGTATTTT. It encodes CSATDSTDTQYF.